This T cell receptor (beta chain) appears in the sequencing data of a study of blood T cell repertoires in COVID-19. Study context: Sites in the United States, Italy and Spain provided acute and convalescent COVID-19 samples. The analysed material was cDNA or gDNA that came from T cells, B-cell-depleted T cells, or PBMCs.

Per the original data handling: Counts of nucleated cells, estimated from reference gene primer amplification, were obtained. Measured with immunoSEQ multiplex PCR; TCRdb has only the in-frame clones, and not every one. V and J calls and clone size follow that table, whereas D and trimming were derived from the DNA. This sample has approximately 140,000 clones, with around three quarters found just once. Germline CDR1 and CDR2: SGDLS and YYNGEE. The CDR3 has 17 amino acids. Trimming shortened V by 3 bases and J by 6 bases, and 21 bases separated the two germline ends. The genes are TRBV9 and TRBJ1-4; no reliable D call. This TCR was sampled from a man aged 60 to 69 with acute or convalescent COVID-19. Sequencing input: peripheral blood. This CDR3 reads CASSAHPGRRGDEKLFF. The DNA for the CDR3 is TGTGCCAGCAGCGCCCATCCTGGGAGGAGAGGAGATGAAAAACTGTTTTTT.